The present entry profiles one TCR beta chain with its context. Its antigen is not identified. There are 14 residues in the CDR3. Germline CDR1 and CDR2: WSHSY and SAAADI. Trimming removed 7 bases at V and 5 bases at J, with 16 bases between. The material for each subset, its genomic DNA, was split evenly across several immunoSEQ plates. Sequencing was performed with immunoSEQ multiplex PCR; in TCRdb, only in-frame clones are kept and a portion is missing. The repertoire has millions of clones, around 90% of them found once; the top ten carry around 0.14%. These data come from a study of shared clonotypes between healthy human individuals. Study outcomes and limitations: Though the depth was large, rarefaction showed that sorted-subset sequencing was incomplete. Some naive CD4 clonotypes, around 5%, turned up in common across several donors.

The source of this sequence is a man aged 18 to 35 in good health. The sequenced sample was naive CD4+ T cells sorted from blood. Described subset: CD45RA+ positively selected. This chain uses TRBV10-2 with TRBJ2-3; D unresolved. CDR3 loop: CASNRQALGDTQYF. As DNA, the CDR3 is TGCGCCAGCAATCGACAAGCCTTGGGAGATACGCAGTATTTT.